Presented here are 22 T cell receptor beta chains from one specimen sequenced in a study of blood T cell repertoires in COVID-19. TCRdb's table, derived via immunoSEQ multiplex PCR, lists solely in-frame clones and lacks some. Here the sample spans about 280,000 clones, 80% to 90% being singletons. The sample consisted of peripheral blood. Receptor source: a woman in her forties or fifties who had recovered from COVID-19.

The J gene is TRBJ2-2, the V gene TRBV27, with 8 bases matching TRBD2. The CDR3 consists of 14 residues. Unmatched junction bases numbered 4, after V lost 8 bases and J lost 2 bases. The V gene's germline CDR1 is MNHEY and CDR2 SMNVEV (reference sequence). The CDR3 sequence: CASRRTSNTGELFF. The DNA of the CDR3 is TGTGCCAGCCGAAGGACTAGCAACACCGGGGAGCTGTTTTTT.

The chain carries TRBV10-3 and TRBJ1-4, with TRBD1 identical over 7 bases. Per germline, CDR1 ENHRY and CDR2 SYGVKD. The trim removed 11 bases at V and 2 bases at J, leaving 5 bases unmatched. This CDR3 spans 13 amino acids. This chain's CDR3 is CAARQGTNEKLFF. CDR3 DNA: TGTGCCGCCCGACAGGGCACTAATGAAAAACTGTTTTTT.

The chain links TRBV6-6 to TRBJ1-1, with D hard to call. The CDR3 spans 14 residues. The germline V and J ends were trimmed by 2 bases and 1 base, with 8 bases remaining between them. Germline assignment: CDR1 MNHNY and CDR2 SVGAGI (reference sequence). The CDR3 DNA reads as TGTGCCAGCAGTTACGTGGGAGGGAACACTGAAGCTTTCTTT. Encoded protein: CASSYVGGNTEAFF.

The V and J genes are TRBV27 and TRBJ2-1, with 7 bases matching TRBD1. J lost 5 bases, V lost 3 bases, and 10 bases had no gene match. The germline V gene encodes CDR1 MNHEY and CDR2 SMNVEV (reference sequence). The CDR3 contains 16 residues. CDR3 DNA sequence: TGTGCCAGCAGTTTTATCCCCGGACAGGTAAACAATGAGCAGTTCTTC. As protein: CASSFIPGQVNNEQFF.

The rearrangement joins TRBV27 to TRBJ1-5; D remains ambiguous. V was pared by 5 bases and J by 4 bases, with 15 bases between. The CDR3 spans 15 residues. Germline CDR1 MNHEY, CDR2 SMNVEV (reference sequence). In DNA form, the CDR3 reads TGTGCCAGCAGTCGAATACGAGGGTGGAATCAGCCCCAGCATTTT. It specifies CASSRIRGWNQPQHF.

The chain uses TRBV9 and TRBJ1-1; the match to TRBD1 covers 9 bases. The junction had 5 bases not matched to a gene; V was cut back by 4 bases and J by 1 base. Germline CDR1 is SGDLS and CDR2 is YYNGEE. This CDR3 comprises 15 residues. CDR3 coding DNA: TGTGCCAGCAGCCCACAGGGGGCCGCGAACACTGAAGCTTTCTTT. Translating it yields CASSPQGAANTEAFF.

CDR3 region: CASSRLGGVASGNTIYF. The CDR3 coding sequence is TGCGCCAGCAGCCGCCTGGGGGGGGTCGCCTCTGGAAACACCATATATTTT. V usage is TRBV5-1 and J usage is TRBJ1-3, with D tentatively TRBD1 (5 bases). From germline, CDR1 is SGHRS and CDR2 YFSETQ. V lost 4 bases and J lost 0, with 17 bases in between. CDR3 size: 17 residues. The variable domain in full, completed from reference TRBV5-1 and TRBJ1-3, reads KAGVTQTPRYLIKTRGQQVTLSCSPISGHRSVSWYQQTPGQGLQFLFEYFSETQRNKGNFPGRFSGRQFSNSRSEMNVSTLELGDSALYLCASSRLGGVASGNTIYFGEGSWLTVV.

This chain uses TRBV5-4 with TRBJ2-5; weak D call: TRBD2 (6 bases). This CDR3 is 15 amino acids long. Trimming took off 5 bases at V and 5 bases at J, with 19 bases between the two ends. Germline V gene sequence: CDR1 SGHNT, CDR2 YYREEE (reference sequence). CDR3 bases: TGTGCCAGCAGTTCTCCCGGGGAGGTGGGGGAGACCCAGTACTTC. Translating gives CASSSPGEVGETQYF.

This clone came up once. The rearrangement links TRBV6-5 to TRBJ1-2, with D uncertain. The CDR3 extends over 12 amino acids. Looked up from germline, CDR1 is MNHEY and CDR2 is SVGAGI. Trimming left V 7 bases short and J 5 bases short, with 11 bases between. CDR3 region: CASTGHRYGYTF. In DNA form, the CDR3 reads TGTGCCAGCACGGGTCACCGGTATGGCTACACCTTC.

This chain joins TRBV29-1 and TRBJ2-1; TRBD2 is a possible D gene (5 bases). Deletions cut 6 bases from V and 4 bases from J, with 16 bases between. The CDR3 is 14 amino acids. CDR1 is SQVTM and CDR2 is ANQGSEA in the germline V gene. This chain's CDR3 is CSVGTSGGYNEQFF. The DNA for the CDR3 is TGCAGCGTCGGAACTAGTGGAGGTTACAATGAGCAGTTCTTC.

The chain combines TRBV2 with TRBJ1-2; D unclear. The CDR3 length is 14 residues. CDR1 is SNHLY and CDR2 is FYNNEI in the germline V gene. V lost 4 bases to trimming and J lost 4 bases, with 13 bases between them. The CDR3 DNA reads TGTGCCAGCAGTGGGGTGGGCCGGGGCTATGGCTACACCTTC. This encodes CASSGVGRGYGYTF.

The chain joins TRBV9 to TRBJ2-7, with D possibly being TRBD1 (5 bases). Looked up from germline, CDR1 is SGDLS and CDR2 is YYNGEE. This CDR3 spans 14 amino acids. The V end lost 0 bases, the J end lost 2 bases, and 9 bases lay between the germline ends. This CDR3 reads CASSVGGETYEQYF. The CDR3 DNA follows: TGTGCCAGCAGCGTAGGGGGCGAGACCTACGAGCAGTACTTC. The full variable domain, in which reference TRBV9 and TRBJ2-7 provide the parts outside the CDR3, is DSGVTQTPKHLITATGQRVTLRCSPRSGDLSVYWYQQSLDQGLQFLIQYYNGEERAKGNILERFSAQQFPDLHSELNLSSLELGDSALYFCASSVGGETYEQYFGPGTRLTVT.

This clone has only a few counts. J is TRBJ2-3 and V is TRBV28, with 8 bases aligning to TRBD2. Per the germline V gene, CDR1 is MDHEN and CDR2 is SYDVKM. V dropped 6 bases and J dropped 2; count of bases not matched to a gene: 4. The CDR3 length is 14 residues. This CDR3 is CASSLAGPTDTQYF. The CDR3 DNA sequence: TGTGCCAGCAGCTTAGCGGGACCCACAGATACGCAGTATTTT.

The genes are TRBV3-1 (or the pseudogene TRBV3-2) and TRBJ2-7, with D hard to call. This CDR3 comprises 15 residues. Deletions cut 1 base from V and 2 bases from J, with 12 bases between. Germline V gene sequence: CDR1 LGHDT, CDR2 YNNKEL (reference sequence). CDR3 nucleotides: TGTGCCAGCAGCCAAGTGTTTGCGGCCCCCTACGAGCAGTACTTC. It specifies CASSQVFAAPYEQYF.

V usage is TRBV24-1 and J usage is TRBJ1-2; D is possibly TRBD1 (5 bases). Trimming removed 3 bases at V and 6 bases at J, with 16 bases between. The CDR3 runs 15 residues. CDR1 and CDR2 (germline): KGHDR, SFDVKD. The DNA for the CDR3 is TGTGCCACCAGTGATCCCCGATGGGGCGGAGATGGCTACACCTTC. It yields the protein CATSDPRWGGDGYTF.

The rearrangement uses TRBV18 and TRBJ1-2; D may be TRBD1 (5 bases). Germline V gives CDR1 KGHSH, CDR2 LQKENI. CDR3 length: 15 amino acids. V lost 2 bases to trimming and J lost 4 bases, with 14 bases between them. CDR3 nucleotide sequence: TGTGCCAGCTCACCAGAGACAGAGACGGGCTATGGCTACACCTTC. Residues: CASSPETETGYGYTF. The whole variable domain, filled in from reference TRBV18 and TRBJ1-2, reads NAGVMQNPRHLVRRRGQEARLRCSPMKGHSHVYWYRQLPEEGLKFMVYLQKENIIDESGMPKERFSAEFPKEGPSILRIQQVVRGDSAAYFCASSPETETGYGYTFGSGTRLTVV.

V usage is TRBV5-4 and J usage is TRBJ1-5; D not certain. There are 16 residues in the CDR3. Trimming took off 3 bases at V and 0 bases at J, with 13 bases between the two ends. Germline V gene sequence: CDR1 SGHNT, CDR2 YYREEE (reference sequence). The CDR3, as DNA: TGTGCCAGCAGCTGGCGGGGTTCCCATAGCAATCAGCCCCAGCATTTT. It codes for CASSWRGSHSNQPQHF.

V usage is TRBV7-2 and J usage is TRBJ2-1; D perhaps matches TRBD1 (5 bases). V lost 1 base and J lost 2, with 9 bases in between. This CDR3 is built from 15 residues. Germline loops: CDR1 SGHTA, CDR2 FQGNSA. The CDR3 bases are TGTGCCAGCAGCTTAGGACAGCTCACCTACAATGAGCAGTTCTTC. Translating gives CASSLGQLTYNEQFF.

This clone came up once. This same CDR3 is encoded by further DNA sequences in the sample. V usage is TRBV28 and J usage is TRBJ1-1, with a tentative D call TRBD1 (6 bases). CDR1 is MDHEN, CDR2 SYDVKM, per germline. The CDR3 runs to 13 residues. V was pared by 5 bases and J by 1 base, with 8 bases between. CDR3 amino acids: CASSDRPNTEAFF. For the CDR3, the DNA is TGTGCCAGCAGTGACAGGCCGAACACTGAAGCTTTCTTT.

The rearrangement uses TRBV19 and TRBJ2-1; possible D gene TRBD2, 6 bases. This CDR3 has 15 amino acids. Per germline, CDR1 LNHDA and CDR2 SQIVND (reference sequence). The ends were cut back, 6 bases at V and 5 bases at J, with 17 bases in the middle. Here the CDR3 DNA reads TGTGCCAGTAGAAGAGTAGATCGGGGGAACAATGAGCAGTTCTTC. Translating gives CASRRVDRGNNEQFF.

The chain combines TRBV28 with TRBJ1-2; TRBD1 might be the D (6 bases). The V and J ends lost 3 bases and 8 bases respectively, with 10 bases between them. Germline V lookup: CDR1 MDHEN, CDR2 SYDVKM. This CDR3 contains 12 residues. CDR3 nucleotide sequence: TGTGCCAGCAGTTTGTCCCAGGGGGGCTACACCTTC. It codes for CASSLSQGGYTF.

J is TRBJ2-1 and V is TRBV7-8; weak D call: TRBD1 (6 bases). Germline lookup yields CDR1 SGHVS and CDR2 FQNEAQ. V lost 1 base, J lost 4 bases, and 11 bases lay in between. This CDR3 is 15 amino acids long. DNA of the CDR3: TGTGCCAGCAGCTTAGAGGGACACGGTTACAATGAGCAGTTCTTC. Translating it yields CASSLEGHGYNEQFF.